This TCR beta chain appears in the sequencing data of a study of blood T cell repertoires in COVID-19. Study-level background: COVID-19 samples from acute and convalescent phases originated in the United States, Italy and Spain. Nucleic acid was either cDNA or gDNA, and it came from T cells, B-cell-depleted T cells, or PBMCs.

In the original analysis: Amplification from reference gene primers served as the basis for estimated nucleated cell counts. Only in-frame clones appear in the TCRdb table, and some are missing; sequencing was by immunoSEQ multiplex PCR. For V, J and clone size, that table is used; D and trimming come from the DNA. The data hold roughly 120,000 clones, with about 88% observed a single time. Trimming removed 5 bases at V and 6 bases at J, with 7 bases between. The CDR3 totals 11 residues. CDR1 and CDR2 (germline): SGHVS, FNYEAQ. The sequencing input was peripheral blood. This clonotype was sampled from a woman in her seventies who had recovered from COVID-19. The chain is built from TRBV7-6 and TRBJ1-1; no clear D. Here the CDR3 reads CASSPTAEAFF. CDR3 DNA sequence: TGTGCCAGCAGCCCCACGGCTGAAGCTTTCTTT.